The present T cell receptor beta chain was sequenced within a study of beta chain features in type 1 diabetes. Study-wide results and caveats: Naive, central memory and Treg TCRB repertoires seemed to resemble each other more closely in patients than they did in healthy donors. Type 1 diabetes patients had moderately but significantly shorter TCRB CDR3s in all four CD4+ subsets. There were fewer insertions and more deletions at the VDJ junctions of type 1 diabetes patients.

Sequencing targeted expressed TCRB transcripts, as all isolated RNA had been reverse transcribed. Using immunoSEQ multiplex PCR, the repertoire was profiled, and TCRdb retains in-frame clones only, with some absent. The sample has 630,000 or so clones; over 12% are singletons. This clone was observed a few times. Its antigen remains unidentified. Trimming cost V 6 bases and J 4 bases; bases outside gene matches: 13. The CDR3 loop spans 16 amino acids. The germline V gene has CDR1 MDHEN and CDR2 SYDVKM. Material for sequencing was naive CD4+ T cells from blood. The TCR sequence derives from a man aged 18 to 35 with type 1 diabetes. This sequence joins TRBV28 and TRBJ2-7; 9 bases are shared with TRBD1. The CDR3 coding sequence is TGTGCCAGCAGGGACGGGGGACAGGGAGCATTATACGAGCAGTACTTC. Translating it yields CASRDGGQGALYEQYF. The entire variable domain, with the rest obtained from reference TRBV28 and TRBJ2-7, is as follows: DVKVTQSSRYLVKRTGEKVFLECVQDMDHENMFWYRQDPGLGLRLIYFSYDVKMKEKGDIPEGYSVSREKKERFSLILESASTNQTSMYLCASRDGGQGALYEQYFGPGTRLTVT.